Listed below are T cell receptor beta chains from one sample, sequenced in a study of T cell changes during pregnancy in multiple sclerosis. The table came from immunoSEQ multiplex PCR; TCRdb's copy has only in-frame clones and leaves some out. This table has roughly 14,000 clones, about 86% appearing once. Sequences were derived from CD8+ T cells from peripheral blood mononuclear cells, sampled in the first trimester of pregnancy. Receptors were obtained from a female donor with multiple sclerosis, enrolled in a pregnancy study. The CDR3 runs from the conserved cysteine through the conserved F or W. The order of the fields is D gene, J gene, V gene, clone size, CDR3 protein, CDR3 DNA. D genes are given only for firm matches. Size is stated for part of the rows, as once, few or many counts, or as a class when the clone is expanded.

D gene: -
J gene: TRBJ2-1
V gene: TRBV29-1
clone size: -
CDR3 protein: CSVETGQRSYNEQFF
CDR3 DNA: TGCAGCGTTGAGACTGGACAGCGCTCCTACAATGAGCAGTTCTTC

D gene: -
J gene: TRBJ1-1
V gene: TRBV6-5
clone size: few
CDR3 protein: CASRESIMNTEAFF
CDR3 DNA: TGTGCCAGCAGAGAGAGTATTATGAACACTGAAGCTTTCTTT

D gene: -
J gene: TRBJ1-1
V gene: TRBV5-6
clone size: -
CDR3 protein: CASSLGSSTEAFF
CDR3 DNA: TGTGCCAGCAGCTTGGGGAGCAGCACTGAAGCTTTCTTT

D gene: TRBD1
J gene: TRBJ1-1
V gene: TRBV29-1
clone size: -
CDR3 protein: CSGRGQGGTEAFF
CDR3 DNA: TGCAGCGGGAGGGGACAGGGGGGCACTGAAGCTTTCTTT

D gene: TRBD1
J gene: TRBJ2-1
V gene: TRBV10-3
clone size: -
CDR3 protein: CATGQERDEQFF
CDR3 DNA: TGTGCCACAGGACAGGAGAGGGATGAGCAGTTCTTC

D gene: TRBD2
J gene: TRBJ2-1
V gene: TRBV6-5
clone size: -
CDR3 protein: CASSYSAGDYNEQFF
CDR3 DNA: TGTGCCAGCAGTTACTCCGCGGGAGATTACAATGAGCAGTTCTTC

D gene: -
J gene: TRBJ2-2
V gene: TRBV4-1
clone size: -
CDR3 protein: CASSPKNTGELFF
CDR3 DNA: TGCGCCAGCAGCCCTAAGAACACCGGGGAGCTGTTTTTT

D gene: -
J gene: TRBJ1-5
V gene: TRBV7-9
clone size: -
CDR3 protein: CASRGPGVNQPQHF
CDR3 DNA: TGTGCCAGCAGGGGCCCGGGGGTCAATCAGCCCCAGCATTTT

D gene: TRBD1
J gene: TRBJ1-4
V gene: TRBV6-5
clone size: -
CDR3 protein: CASSYTGDAKLFF
CDR3 DNA: TGTGCCAGCAGTTACACAGGGGATGCAAAACTGTTTTTT

D gene: TRBD1
J gene: TRBJ1-5
V gene: TRBV27
clone size: -
CDR3 protein: CASSSTGAGNQPQHF
CDR3 DNA: TGTGCCAGCAGTTCGACAGGGGCGGGCAATCAGCCCCAGCATTTT

D gene: -
J gene: TRBJ1-3
V gene: TRBV11-2
clone size: -
CDR3 protein: CASSAGSQLYSGNTIYF
CDR3 DNA: TGTGCCAGCAGCGCCGGGAGTCAGCTTTATTCTGGAAACACCATATATTTT

D gene: -
J gene: TRBJ2-5
V gene: TRBV4-1
clone size: -
CDR3 protein: CASSPTARDNQETQYF
CDR3 DNA: TGCGCCAGCAGCCCCACTGCCAGGGACAACCAAGAGACCCAGTACTTC

D gene: TRBD1
J gene: TRBJ1-1
V gene: TRBV19
clone size: once
CDR3 protein: CASSIVPTGRTEAFF
CDR3 DNA: TGTGCCAGTAGTATAGTGCCGACAGGGCGAACTGAAGCTTTCTTT

D gene: -
J gene: TRBJ1-2
V gene: TRBV18
clone size: -
CDR3 protein: CASSPRPGLYGYTF
CDR3 DNA: TGTGCCAGCTCACCCAGGCCAGGGCTCTATGGCTACACCTTC

D gene: -
J gene: TRBJ1-1
V gene: TRBV15
clone size: -
CDR3 protein: CATSETANTEAFF
CDR3 DNA: TGTGCCACCAGCGAGACAGCTAACACTGAAGCTTTCTTT

D gene: TRBD2
J gene: TRBJ2-7
V gene: TRBV5-4
clone size: -
CDR3 protein: CASSSRTSGYSYEQYF
CDR3 DNA: TGTGCCAGCAGCTCGAGGACTAGCGGGTATTCCTACGAGCAGTACTTC

D gene: -
J gene: TRBJ2-7
V gene: TRBV28
clone size: -
CDR3 protein: CASSQDEQYF
CDR3 DNA: TGTGCCAGCAGCCAGGACGAGCAGTACTTC

D gene: -
J gene: TRBJ2-5
V gene: TRBV2
clone size: -
CDR3 protein: CASRQGPETQYF
CDR3 DNA: TGTGCCAGCAGGCAGGGGCCCGAGACCCAGTACTTC

D gene: -
J gene: TRBJ1-1
V gene: TRBV5-1
clone size: -
CDR3 protein: CASSLSLNTEAFF
CDR3 DNA: TGCGCCAGCAGCTTGTCCCTTAACACTGAAGCTTTCTTT

D gene: -
J gene: TRBJ2-3
V gene: TRBV9
clone size: -
CDR3 protein: CASSVFGATDTQYF
CDR3 DNA: TGTGCCAGCAGCGTTTTTGGGGCGACAGATACGCAGTATTTT

D gene: -
J gene: TRBJ2-3
V gene: TRBV10-3
clone size: medium-sized
CDR3 protein: CAISVGGGDLAQYF
CDR3 DNA: TGTGCCATCAGTGTAGGTGGAGGGGACCTGGCGCAGTATTTT

D gene: TRBD1
J gene: TRBJ1-1
V gene: TRBV9
clone size: -
CDR3 protein: CASSLGGGNTEAFF
CDR3 DNA: TGTGCCAGCAGCCTAGGAGGGGGCAACACTGAAGCTTTCTTT

D gene: -
J gene: TRBJ2-1
V gene: TRBV12-5
clone size: -
CDR3 protein: CASGLSYNEQFF
CDR3 DNA: TGTGCTAGTGGCCTCAGCTACAATGAGCAGTTCTTC

D gene: -
J gene: TRBJ2-5
V gene: TRBV14
clone size: -
CDR3 protein: CASSQEPWQGEETQYF
CDR3 DNA: TGTGCCAGCAGCCAAGAACCCTGGCAGGGCGAAGAGACCCAGTACTTC

D gene: TRBD1
J gene: TRBJ2-1
V gene: TRBV29-1
clone size: -
CDR3 protein: CSAYPGQWNEQFF
CDR3 DNA: TGCAGCGCCTATCCGGGACAGTGGAATGAGCAGTTCTTC

D gene: -
J gene: TRBJ2-7
V gene: TRBV5-6
clone size: -
CDR3 protein: CASSLGRDEQYF
CDR3 DNA: TGTGCCAGCAGCTTGGGTCGGGACGAGCAGTACTTC

D gene: -
J gene: TRBJ2-2
V gene: TRBV7-2
clone size: -
CDR3 protein: CASSLNRASNTGELFF
CDR3 DNA: TGTGCCAGCAGCTTGAATAGAGCCTCGAACACCGGGGAGCTGTTTTTT